The 22 T cell receptor beta chains in this list originate from one sample, sequenced in a study of shared clonotypes between healthy human individuals. The table came from immunoSEQ multiplex PCR; TCRdb's copy has only in-frame clones and leaves some out. Counted here are some 790,000 clones, around 70% occurring once; the ten biggest clones make up about 1.8%. The sample was memory CD4+ T cells sorted from blood. Subset described: CD45RA-negative fraction. These receptors were obtained from a woman aged 30 to 39 in good health.

In DNA, the CDR3 is TGTGCCAGCAGGAAGTGGGGGGCTAGCGGGAGTCCGAGGCAGACCGGGGAGCTGTTTTTT. This sequence encodes CASRKWGASGSPRQTGELFF. The chain uses TRBV27 and TRBJ2-2; 10 positions match TRBD2. Germline CDR1 reads MNHEY; CDR2 reads SMNVEV (reference sequence). There are 20 residues in the CDR3. The V segment lost 6 bases and the J segment 5 bases; nucleotides outside the gene matches: 21.

The rearrangement joins TRBV7-2 to TRBJ2-7; 8 bases are a match to TRBD1. The CDR3 extends over 15 amino acids. Germline loops: CDR1 SGHTA, CDR2 FQGNSA. The V gene end was trimmed by 1 base and the J gene end by 9 bases; junction bases not matched to a gene: 11. The CDR3 sequence is CASSLGSATGVGQYF. The CDR3 DNA follows: TGTGCCAGCAGCTTAGGTTCCGCGACAGGGGTTGGGCAGTACTTC.

Comment on this clone: The likely explanation is a read error, given a far larger clone one base away. Distinct nucleotide sequences in the sample also encode this CDR3. This chain links TRBV7-9 with TRBJ2-6; a weak D match, TRBD1 (6 bases). Germline V gene lookup returns CDR1 SEHNR and CDR2 FQNEAQ (reference sequence). CDR3 size: 19 residues. CDR3 amino acids: CASSLPPAGASSGANVLTF. CDR3 DNA sequence: TGTGCTAGCAGCCTCCCCCCCGCAGGGGCCAGCTCTGGGGCCAACGTCCTGACTTTC.

The chain has TRBV7-9 and TRBJ2-7; no firm D call. From germline, CDR1 is SEHNR and CDR2 FQNEAQ (reference sequence). V lost 4 bases to trimming and J lost 0 bases, with 10 bases between them. CDR3 size: 14 residues. The chain's CDR3 is CASSSDVASYEQYF. For the CDR3, the DNA is TGTGCCAGCAGCTCCGATGTCGCCTCCTACGAGCAGTACTTC.

This clone was detected only a few times. The V gene is TRBV7-8, the J gene TRBJ1-3; D unclear. The CDR3 length is 15 residues. Trimming took off 5 bases at V and 0 bases at J, with 11 bases between the two ends. CDR1 and CDR2 from the germline V gene are SGHVS and FQNEAQ. CDR3 sequence: CASSPRIASGNTIYF. The CDR3 coding sequence is TGTGCCAGCAGCCCTCGCATTGCCTCTGGAAACACCATATATTTT.

The chain uses TRBV30 and TRBJ1-4; 9 bases map to TRBD1. Trimming removed 3 bases from V and 10 bases from J; junction bases left unmatched: 9. This CDR3 is 14 amino acids long. Germline V gene data show CDR1 as GTSNPN and CDR2 as SVGIG (reference sequence). The DNA for the CDR3 is TGTGCCTGGAGGGATGGGACAGGGTCCGGAAAACTGTTTTTT. Residues: CAWRDGTGSGKLFF.

This clone was seen a few times. The same CDR3 arises from other DNA sequences in this sample as well. V is TRBV7-3 and J is TRBJ2-3; 9 bases are a match to TRBD2. V gave up 0 bases and J gave up 1 base; unmatched junction bases: 5. This CDR3 comprises 17 residues. CDR1 is SGHTA and CDR2 is FQGTGA in the germline V gene. The CDR3 DNA is TGTGCCAGCAGCTTAACGGCTAGCGGGGCTGGCACAGATACGCAGTATTTT. This sequence encodes CASSLTASGAGTDTQYF.

The sample holds many counts of this clone. This chain connects TRBV5-4 to TRBJ1-2; 7 bases fit TRBD1. V dropped 7 bases and J dropped 4; count of bases not matched to a gene: 10. Per germline, CDR1 SGHNT and CDR2 YYREEE (reference sequence). The CDR3 totals 14 residues. The CDR3 loop is CASHLTGFGYGYTF. CDR3 bases: TGTGCCAGCCACCTGACAGGGTTCGGCTATGGCTACACCTTC.

In its sample, this clone was seen a few times. This sequence joins TRBV7-2 and TRBJ2-7, with D hard to call. Per the germline V gene, CDR1 is SGHTA and CDR2 is FQGNSA. V was clipped by 0 bases and J by 0 bases, with 6 bases between them. The CDR3 has 14 amino acids. This chain's CDR3 is CASSLASSSYEQYF. CDR3 in DNA: TGTGCCAGCAGCTTAGCTTCGAGCTCCTACGAGCAGTACTTC.

V gene TRBV7-2 combines with J gene TRBJ2-7; TRBD1 agrees at 9 bases. Germline loops: CDR1 SGHTA, CDR2 FQGNSA. CDR3 length: 16 amino acids. The trim removed 3 bases at V and 6 bases at J, leaving 12 bases unmatched. DNA for the CDR3: TGTGCCAGCAGCTTCCTTCCCGGGACAGGGATCGTCGAGCAGTACTTC. Its protein is CASSFLPGTGIVEQYF.

The DNA for the CDR3 is TGCGCCAGCAGCGCCCGTCCGGGGTACTCGCCGGGCGCTGGAAACACCATATATTTT. It encodes CASSARPGYSPGAGNTIYF. V gene TRBV5-1 combines with J gene TRBJ1-3; D remains unclear. Trimming pared 4 bases from V and 2 bases from J, leaving 25 bases between. Germline CDR1 reads SGHRS; CDR2 reads YFSETQ. The CDR3 extends over 19 amino acids.

The V and J genes are TRBV5-6 and TRBJ2-5; 11 nucleotides align to TRBD1. There are 16 residues in the CDR3. The V gene end was trimmed by 2 bases and the J gene end by 3 bases; junction bases not matched to a gene: 6. From germline, CDR1 is SGHDT and CDR2 YYEEEE. CDR3 residues: CASSLQGDRGEETQYF. The CDR3 DNA reads TGTGCCAGCAGCTTACAAGGGGACAGGGGGGAAGAGACCCAGTACTTC.

V usage is TRBV19 and J usage is TRBJ2-5; 9 positions agree with TRBD1. The CDR3 runs 14 residues. Germline CDR1 is LNHDA and CDR2 is SQIVND (reference sequence). The V gene end was trimmed by 7 bases and the J gene end by 4 bases; junction bases not matched to a gene: 7. Written as DNA, the CDR3 is TGTGCCAGTAAAGGGACAGGGCAAGGAGAGACCCAGTACTTC. Its translation: CASKGTGQGETQYF.

The J gene is TRBJ2-3, the V gene TRBV10-1, with D unresolved. Per germline, CDR1 WNHNN and CDR2 SYGVQD (reference sequence). Trimming pared 2 bases from V and 2 bases from J, leaving 11 bases between. This CDR3 comprises 15 residues. The CDR3: CASSEVGILTDTQYF. The CDR3 DNA reads as TGCGCCAGCAGTGAGGTTGGGATCCTCACAGATACGCAGTATTTT.

This clone occurred many times. The chain is built from TRBV7-6 and TRBJ1-5, with D possibly TRBD1 on 5 matching bases. Trimming stripped 2 bases from V and 4 bases from J, with 9 bases between. CDR1 is SGHVS and CDR2 is FNYEAQ in the germline V gene. This CDR3 comprises 14 residues. This chain's CDR3 is CASSLQDNNQPQHF. The CDR3 DNA is TGTGCCAGCAGCTTACAGGACAATAATCAGCCCCAGCATTTT.

This chain links TRBV19 with TRBJ1-2; tentative D call: TRBD1 (5 bases). Trimming shortened V by 5 bases and J by 8 bases, and 15 bases separated the two germline ends. Germline loops: CDR1 LNHDA, CDR2 SQIVND (reference sequence). CDR3 length equals 13 residues. In DNA, the CDR3 is TGTGCCAGTAGTCCACAGGTCCATCAAGGCTACACCTTC. This codes for CASSPQVHQGYTF. The full variable domain, rest sourced from reference TRBV19 and TRBJ1-2, is DGGITQSPKYLFRKEGQNVTLSCEQNLNHDAMYWYRQDPGQGLRLIYYSQIVNDFQKGDIAEGYSVSREKKESFPLTVTSAQKNPTAFYLCASSPQVHQGYTFGSGTRLTVV.

With regard to this clone: One end of the junction is discordant with germline, which a read error may explain. The V gene is TRBV6-1, the J gene TRBJ2-7, with D unresolved. CDR1 is MNHNS, CDR2 SASEGT, per germline. The CDR3 length is 12 residues. This CDR3 is CASSEVRSTSHF. The DNA of the CDR3 is TGTGCCAGCAGTGAAGTGAGATCAACGTCACACTTC.

This clone was seen repeatedly, ten times or more. The gene calls are TRBV27 and TRBJ2-5; 9 bases are a match to TRBD2. Germline V gene sequence: CDR1 MNHEY, CDR2 SMNVEV (reference sequence). J was trimmed by 4 bases and V by 5 bases; bases with no gene match: 11. The CDR3 runs 16 residues. CDR3 loop: CASSTRSGRLGETQYF. DNA of the CDR3: TGTGCCAGCAGTACAAGAAGCGGGAGGTTAGGAGAGACCCAGTACTTC.

The chain has TRBV6-5 and TRBJ1-2; D is uncertain. V was shortened by 5 bases and J by 6 bases, with 19 bases between the two germline ends. Germline V gene data show CDR1 as MNHEY and CDR2 as SVGAGI. This CDR3 comprises 15 residues. The CDR3 DNA follows: TGTGCCAGCAGTAAACGAGCTGGGCTGGAGAATGGCTACACCTTC. It encodes CASSKRAGLENGYTF.

V is TRBV7-8 and J is TRBJ2-7; D is unclear. The ends were cut back, 2 bases at V and 6 bases at J, with 14 bases in the middle. CDR3 length: 14 residues. CDR1 is SGHVS, CDR2 FQNEAQ, per germline. The CDR3 spells CASSLIAGSSEQYF. In DNA, the CDR3 is TGTGCCAGCAGCTTAATCGCTGGGTCCAGCGAGCAGTACTTC.

The chain employs TRBV2 and TRBJ2-1; TRBD2 aligns across 9 bases. Germline values: CDR1 SNHLY, CDR2 FYNNEI. V shed 7 bases and J 0 bases; nucleotides not matched to a gene: 4. The CDR3 loop spans 15 amino acids. The CDR3 protein is CASKKREDSYNEQFF. The DNA for the CDR3 is TGTGCCAGCAAAAAGCGGGAGGACTCCTACAATGAGCAGTTCTTC.

Note on this clone: This CDR3 is also generated by other DNA sequences in the sample. The DNA of the CDR3 is TGTGCCAGCAGCCTTGGACAGCGATTATACAATGAGCAGTTCTTC. It encodes CASSLGQRLYNEQFF. The chain combines TRBV7-3 with TRBJ2-1; D is possibly TRBD1 (6 bases). CDR1 and CDR2 (germline): SGHTA, FQGTGA. V gave up 5 bases and J gave up 4 bases, with 15 bases separating them. The CDR3 runs 15 residues.